These T cell receptor beta chains were read from a single sample in a study of T cell repertoires in cytomegalovirus infection. Via MiXCR, TCRdb re-called the reads, giving one row per CDR3 protein. The sample holds about 310,000 distinct CDR3 sequences; about a sixth are singletons and the top ten take around 12%. Source material: PBMCs. The source is a human donor in good health (CMV status not recorded). Some clones in this sample may be carry-over from other donors' samples. Both conserved end residues are part of each CDR3. A D gene is named only where the DNA matches it firmly. A clone size is listed for some rows: how often the clone was seen (once, few, many), or a class if it is expanded.

D: .
J: TRBJ2-3
size: many
length: 14
V: TRBV7-8
CDR3: CASSLGQALDTQYF
DNA: TGTGCCAGCAGCTTAGGACAAGCACTAGATACGCAGTATTTT

D: .
J: TRBJ1-6
size: once
length: 15
V: TRBV15
CDR3: CATSRPGAPLSPLHF
DNA: TGTGCCACCAGCCGACCGGGGGCCCCGCTTTCACCCCTCCACTTT

D: .
J: TRBJ1-1
size: .
length: 13
V: TRBV6-6
CDR3: CASSNRDGTEAFF
DNA: TGTGCCAGCAGCAATCGGGACGGCACTGAAGCTTTCTTT

D: .
J: TRBJ2-1
size: few
length: 15
V: TRBV11-2
CDR3: CASSLDGRSYNEQFF
DNA: TGTGCCAGCAGCTTAGACGGGCGCTCCTACAATGAGCAGTTCTTC

D: TRBD1
J: TRBJ2-1
size: few
length: 15
V: TRBV15
CDR3: CATSRDATGGPRKFF
DNA: TGTGCCACCAGCAGAGATGCGACAGGGGGCCCCAGGAAGTTCTTC

D: .
J: TRBJ2-1
size: many
length: 16
V: TRBV7-8
CDR3: CASSLAFRSGYNEQFF
DNA: TGTGCCAGCAGCTTAGCATTTCGGAGCGGGTACAATGAGCAGTTCTTC

D: .
J: TRBJ2-5
size: few
length: 14
V: TRBV5-1
CDR3: CASSTQSYQETQYF
DNA: TGCGCCAGCAGCACACAGTCGTACCAAGAGACCCAGTACTTC

D: .
J: TRBJ2-5
size: many
length: 17
V: TRBV7-2
CDR3: CASSLVLGGGIWVTQYF
DNA: TGTGCCAGCAGCTTAGTACTCGGAGGAGGGATTTGGGTGACCCAGTACTTC

D: .
J: TRBJ1-3
size: .
length: 17
V: TRBV4-2
CDR3: CASSQDPRDTSGNTIYF
DNA: TGTGCCAGCAGCCAAGATCCCAGGGATACGAGCGGAAACACCATATATTTT

D: .
J: TRBJ2-5
size: .
length: 14
V: TRBV5-1
CDR3: CASSLRIFQETQYF
DNA: TGCGCCAGCAGCTTGAGGATCTTCCAAGAGACCCAGTACTTC

D: .
J: TRBJ1-1
size: few
length: 17
V: TRBV12-3/TRBV12-4
CDR3: CASSFFPGRGATTEAFF
DNA: TGTGCCAGCAGTTTCTTTCCCGGGCGGGGGGCGACCACTGAAGCTTTCTTT

D: TRBD2
J: TRBJ2-1
size: .
length: 17
V: TRBV25-1
CDR3: CASRASDGGDNYNEQFF
DNA: TGTGCCAGCAGAGCCTCCGACGGGGGGGATAACTACAATGAGCAGTTCTTC

D: .
J: TRBJ1-3
size: many
length: 15
V: TRBV7-6
CDR3: CASSSTPYSGNTIYF
DNA: TGTGCCAGCAGTTCTACCCCATACTCTGGAAACACCATATATTTT

D: TRBD2
J: TRBJ2-2
size: many
length: 16
V: TRBV7-2
CDR3: CASSLQAGTNTGELFF
DNA: TGTGCCAGCAGCTTACAAGCGGGGACGAACACCGGGGAGCTGTTTTTT

D: .
J: TRBJ1-2
size: .
length: 14
V: TRBV28
CDR3: CASSLFVQTGGYTF
DNA: TGTGCCAGCAGTTTATTCGTGCAGACCGGTGGCTACACCTTC

D: .
J: TRBJ2-2
size: many
length: 17
V: TRBV28
CDR3: CASCPLLGGGDTGELFF
DNA: TGTGCCAGCTGTCCCCTTCTGGGGGGCGGGGATACCGGGGAGCTGTTTTTT

D: .
J: TRBJ2-2
size: .
length: 13
V: TRBV7-2
CDR3: CASSSKNTGELFF
DNA: TGTGCCAGCAGCTCCAAGAACACCGGGGAGCTGTTTTTT

D: .
J: TRBJ1-5
size: .
length: 16
V: TRBV7-9
CDR3: CASSLAAGVGNQPQHF
DNA: TGTGCCAGCAGCTTAGCTGCAGGGGTAGGCAATCAGCCCCAGCATTTT

D: TRBD1
J: TRBJ1-1
size: .
length: 14
V: TRBV6-5
CDR3: CASKNTGANTEAFF
DNA: TGTGCCAGCAAAAACACAGGGGCGAACACTGAAGCTTTCTTT

D: .
J: TRBJ2-1
size: many
length: 13
V: TRBV7-9
CDR3: CASSLGARNEQFF
DNA: TGTGCCAGCAGCTTAGGGGCTCGCAATGAGCAGTTCTTC

D: .
J: TRBJ2-5
size: .
length: 15
V: TRBV15
CDR3: CATSSITGWRETQYF
DNA: TGTGCCACCAGCAGTATCACAGGATGGAGGGAGACCCAGTACTTC

D: .
J: TRBJ1-1
size: .
length: 17
V: TRBV20-1
CDR3: CSARAWTEVSMNTEAFF
DNA: TGCAGTGCTAGAGCTTGGACAGAGGTCTCAATGAACACTGAAGCTTTCTTT

D: .
J: TRBJ2-3
size: many
length: 17
V: TRBV6-5
CDR3: CASSYSLLRTSTDTQYF
DNA: TGTGCCAGCAGTTACTCCCTCCTGCGTACTAGCACAGATACGCAGTATTTT

D: .
J: TRBJ2-1
size: .
length: 14
V: TRBV2
CDR3: CASRGPGVYNEQFF
DNA: TGTGCCAGCAGGGGACCAGGGGTCTACAATGAGCAGTTCTTC

D: .
J: TRBJ2-7
size: .
length: 15
V: TRBV20-1
CDR3: CSASLATGAYYEQYF
DNA: TGCAGTGCTAGTCTGGCGACAGGCGCTTACTACGAGCAGTACTTC

D: TRBD1
J: TRBJ1-4
size: many
length: 18
V: TRBV7-9
CDR3: CASSFGGQSGMANEKLFF
DNA: TGTGCCAGCAGCTTCGGGGGACAGTCTGGTATGGCTAATGAAAAACTGTTTTTT

D: .
J: TRBJ2-5
size: many
length: 13
V: TRBV12-3/TRBV12-4
CDR3: CASSPQVAETQYF
DNA: TGTGCCAGCAGCCCACAGGTGGCAGAGACCCAGTACTTC

D: TRBD1
J: TRBJ1-2
size: many
length: 14
V: TRBV7-2
CDR3: CASTNRGLNYGYTF
DNA: TGTGCCAGCACCAACAGGGGTCTAAACTATGGCTACACCTTC

D: .
J: TRBJ2-7
size: .
length: 15
V: TRBV19
CDR3: CASSAANSWVEEQYF
DNA: TGTGCCAGTAGTGCCGCCAATTCGTGGGTAGAGGAGCAGTACTTC

D: TRBD1
J: TRBJ2-7
size: many
length: 14
V: TRBV12-3/TRBV12-4
CDR3: CASSLQGVVYEQYF
DNA: TGTGCCAGCAGTTTACAGGGGGTAGTTTACGAGCAGTACTTC

D: .
J: TRBJ2-7
size: many
length: 16
V: TRBV6-6
CDR3: CASSYSAGLLSYEQYF
DNA: TGTGCCAGCAGTTACTCGGCAGGGCTGCTTTCCTACGAGCAGTACTTC

D: TRBD1
J: TRBJ2-2
size: .
length: 16
V: TRBV4-1
CDR3: CASSHSGQSHTGELFF
DNA: TGTGCCAGCAGCCATTCGGGACAGTCGCACACCGGGGAGCTGTTTTTT

D: .
J: TRBJ1-5
size: .
length: 16
V: TRBV27
CDR3: CASSSAGSYSNQPQHF
DNA: TGTGCCAGCAGTTCGGCGGGGTCATATAGCAATCAGCCCCAGCATTTT

D: TRBD1
J: TRBJ1-6
size: few
length: 17
V: TRBV9
CDR3: CASSVHPGQGWNSPLHF
DNA: TGTGCCAGCAGCGTTCACCCGGGACAGGGTTGGAATTCACCCCTCCACTTT

D: TRBD1
J: TRBJ2-7
size: many
length: 14
V: TRBV28
CDR3: CASSPGQALYEQYF
DNA: TGTGCCAGCAGTCCGGGACAGGCCTTATACGAGCAGTACTTC

D: .
J: TRBJ1-2
size: few
length: 15
V: TRBV19
CDR3: CASSIAGQGGYGYTF
DNA: TGTGCCAGTAGTATAGCCGGCCAAGGAGGGTATGGCTACACCTTC

D: .
J: TRBJ2-7
size: .
length: 14
V: TRBV28
CDR3: CASNKYYGIYEQYF
DNA: TGTGCCAGCAATAAGTATTATGGGATCTACGAGCAGTACTTC

D: .
J: TRBJ1-2
size: .
length: 15
V: TRBV3-1
CDR3: CASSIKQGYTYGYTF
DNA: TGTGCCAGCAGCATTAAACAGGGATATACCTATGGCTACACCTTC

D: TRBD1
J: TRBJ1-6
size: many
length: 16
V: TRBV28
CDR3: CASSPYGQGDYSPLHF
DNA: TGTGCCAGCAGTCCTTACGGACAGGGTGATTATTCACCCCTCCACTTT

D: .
J: TRBJ2-7
size: few
length: 16
V: TRBV27
CDR3: CASSLSVAGGAYEQYF
DNA: TGTGCCAGCAGTTTATCGGTGGCAGGGGGGGCCTACGAGCAGTACTTC

D: .
J: TRBJ1-1
size: many
length: 13
V: TRBV2
CDR3: CASSEQGGTEAFF
DNA: TGTGCCAGCAGTGAGCAGGGTGGCACTGAAGCTTTCTTT

D: .
J: TRBJ1-2
size: .
length: 17
V: TRBV12-3/TRBV12-4
CDR3: CASSFFGADRENYGYTF
DNA: TGTGCCAGCAGTTTCTTTGGAGCGGACAGAGAGAACTATGGCTACACCTTC